This is a list of T cell receptor beta chains from one sample in a study of OX40 agonist ivuxolimab in advanced cancers. Sequenced by immunoSEQ multiplex PCR; TCRdb stores in-frame clones only, minus some. The sample includes fewer than 50,000 clones, around four fifths of them seen just once. Sample: CD4+ or CD8+ T cells sorted from blood, taken in a trial of the OX40 agonist ivuxolimab. Receptor source: an adult with an advanced solid tumor such as melanoma, head and neck, liver or kidney cancer. Both conserved end residues are part of each CDR3. The D gene is left open where the match is weak. Part of the rows lack a size; the others show once, few, many or a class for expanded clones.

.	TRBV5-6	TRBJ2-5	.	TGTGCCAGCAGCTCGACAGGACTAGAGGGCGAGACCCAGTACTTC	CASSSTGLEGETQYF
.	TRBV7-9	TRBJ1-2	.	TGTGCCAGCAGCTTGCCCTATGACACCTATGGCTACACCTTC	CASSLPYDTYGYTF
.	TRBV7-9	TRBJ2-6	.	TGTGCCAGCAGCTTGAGGAGCTGGGCCAACGTCCTGACTTTC	CASSLRSWANVLTF
.	TRBV5-1	TRBJ2-5	.	TGCGCCAGCAGCTTATCGGGAAAGGAGACCCAGTACTTC	CASSLSGKETQYF
.	TRBV5-4	TRBJ1-3	.	TGTGCCAGCAGCTCCGCGGCCGGCAGCTCTGGAAACACCATATATTTT	CASSSAAGSSGNTIYF
.	TRBV7-9	TRBJ2-3	.	TGTGCCAGCAGCCGAGGGGACGTTCGCACAGATACGCAGTATTTT	CASSRGDVRTDTQYF
.	TRBV6-1	TRBJ2-3	.	TGTGCCAGCAGTGACGGCGTAGGGGGAAGCACAGATACGCAGTATTTT	CASSDGVGGSTDTQYF
.	TRBV4-2	TRBJ1-4	.	TGTGCCAGCAGCCAAGACGACGGCAATGAAAAACTGTTTTTT	CASSQDDGNEKLFF
.	TRBV11-2	TRBJ1-4	.	TGTGCCAGCAGCAGCCGTCAGGGCGAAAAACTGTTTTTT	CASSSRQGEKLFF
.	TRBV6-6	TRBJ2-7	TRBD2	TGTGCCAGCAGTTACTCAGAGCGGGGCGGCGAGCAGTACTTC	CASSYSERGGEQYF
.	TRBV9	TRBJ2-1	.	TGTGCCAGCAGGAGAGATGTGGGGGGCCAGGGGAACAATGAGCAGTTCTTC	CASRRDVGGQGNNEQFF
.	TRBV18	TRBJ2-3	.	TGTGCCAGCTCACCGAGCGGGCCCTTAGTGGATACGCAGTATTTT	CASSPSGPLVDTQYF
.	TRBV2	TRBJ2-7	.	TGTGCCAGCAGTGAAATCATCGCCTACGAGCAGTACTTC	CASSEIIAYEQYF
few	TRBV5-1	TRBJ2-5	TRBD1	TGCGCCAGCAGCATTTCACAGGGGAAGACCCAGTACTTC	CASSISQGKTQYF
.	TRBV29-1	TRBJ2-1	.	TGCAGCGTTTTGGGGACCCCCGATTACAATGAGCAGTTCTTC	CSVLGTPDYNEQFF
.	TRBV19	TRBJ2-5	TRBD2	TGTGCCAGTAGTATCCCCCGGCGGGGGGGACAAGAGACCCAGTACTTC	CASSIPRRGGQETQYF
.	TRBV30	TRBJ1-5	.	TGTGCCTGGAGTTCCGATAGCAATCAGCCCCAGCATTTT	CAWSSDSNQPQHF
.	TRBV2	TRBJ2-1	.	TGTGCCAGCAGTGAGAATTTTAGGGATGAGCAGTTCTTC	CASSENFRDEQFF
few	TRBV6-6	TRBJ2-1	.	TGTGCCAGCCTCGGGAACAGGGTAGGGAATGAGCAGTTCTTC	CASLGNRVGNEQFF
.	TRBV2	TRBJ2-7	.	TGTGCCAGCAGTGTTAAGGCCCCCTACGAGCAGTACTTC	CASSVKAPYEQYF
.	TRBV14	TRBJ1-4	TRBD1	TGTGCCAGCAGCCAGGGACAGAGTAATGAAAAACTGTTTTTT	CASSQGQSNEKLFF
few	TRBV6-1	TRBJ1-2	.	TGTGCCAGCAGGGTTTTTGACTATGGCTACACCTTC	CASRVFDYGYTF
.	TRBV28	TRBJ1-5	TRBD1	TGTGCCAGCTCAGGGGGTGGGACGGGAAATCAGCCCCAGCATTTT	CASSGGGTGNQPQHF
.	TRBV4-2	TRBJ2-7	TRBD2	TGTGCCAGCAGCCCCCCGGGGGGTGAGCAGTACTTC	CASSPPGGEQYF
few	TRBV5-1	TRBJ1-4	TRBD1	TGCGCCAGCAGCTTGGAGGGACAGAATGAAAAACTGTTTTTT	CASSLEGQNEKLFF
.	TRBV11-1	TRBJ2-1	.	TGTGCCAGCAGCTTGACAGGTTACAATGAGCAGTTCTTC	CASSLTGYNEQFF
.	TRBV19	TRBJ1-6	.	TGTGCCAGTAGCGGTTCAGGGGATAATTCACCCCTCCACTTT	CASSGSGDNSPLHF
.	TRBV27	TRBJ1-6	.	TGTGCCAGCAGAAAGGACTCTTGGTATAATTCACCCCTCCACTTT	CASRKDSWYNSPLHF
.	TRBV6-5	TRBJ2-1	.	TGTGCCAGCAGAGGGAACGAGCAGTTCTTC	CASRGNEQFF
once	TRBV9	TRBJ2-3	TRBD2	TGTGCCAGCAGCCACGCCGCGGGGGGGCAAGATACGCAGTATTTT	CASSHAAGGQDTQYF
.	TRBV2	TRBJ2-7	TRBD1	TGTGCCAGCACCGATAGACAGGGATTAGGCGAGCAGTACTTC	CASTDRQGLGEQYF
.	TRBV5-3	TRBJ1-1	.	TGTGCCAGAAGCTTGGGTGTTGAAGCTTTCTTT	CARSLGVEAFF
.	TRBV30	TRBJ2-4	.	TGTGCCTGGACCCCCGCGGGGAGTTTAAACATTCAGTACTTC	CAWTPAGSLNIQYF
few	TRBV9	TRBJ2-3	.	TGTGCCAGCAGCCCCATGGGCGGGGGCTCTAGCACAGATACGCAGTATTTT	CASSPMGGGSSTDTQYF
few	TRBV4-1	TRBJ1-5	.	TGCGCCAGCAGCCAAGGTCTGGCAGCCCATCAGCCCCAGCATTTT	CASSQGLAAHQPQHF
.	TRBV5-1	TRBJ1-4	.	TGCGCCAGCAGCTTCGGGTCTCAAGGGGTGGAAAAACTGTTTTTT	CASSFGSQGVEKLFF
once	TRBV2	TRBJ2-2	TRBD1	TGTGCCAGCAGCGGGAACCGACAGGGGGCGAACACCGGGGAGCTGTTTTTT	CASSGNRQGANTGELFF
.	TRBV28	TRBJ1-5	TRBD1	TGTGCCAGCTGGTACCGGGACAGGGACAATCAGCCCCAGCATTTT	CASWYRDRDNQPQHF
.	TRBV25-1	TRBJ2-7	.	TGTGCCAGCAGTGGGGATCTTTACGAGCAGTACTTC	CASSGDLYEQYF
few	TRBV4-1	TRBJ2-5	TRBD2	TGCGCCAGCAGTTGGGGGGGCACGGGGGGGGAGACCCAGTACTTC	CASSWGGTGGETQYF
.	TRBV6-5	TRBJ1-1	TRBD1	TGTGCCAGCAGTGGACAGGGTATGGCTTTCTTT	CASSGQGMAFF
few	TRBV11-1	TRBJ1-2	TRBD1	TGTGCCAGCAGCCCCCCCGGGACAGGGGATGGCTACACCTTC	CASSPPGTGDGYTF
.	TRBV6-5	TRBJ1-4	.	TGTGCCAGCAGTTACTCCTGGGGTAGCGGTGAAAAACTGTTTTTT	CASSYSWGSGEKLFF
.	TRBV2	TRBJ1-1	TRBD1	TGTGCCAGCAGAGGGGGCGGGAACACTGAAGCTTTCTTT	CASRGGGNTEAFF
.	TRBV7-2	TRBJ2-7	TRBD2	TGTGCCAGCAGCCCCGGGACTAGCTACGAGCAGTACTTC	CASSPGTSYEQYF
.	TRBV7-2	TRBJ2-5	.	TGTGCCAGCAGCCGGTTCGGCGGGGAGACCCAGTACTTC	CASSRFGGETQYF
.	TRBV19	TRBJ2-7	TRBD1	TGTGCCAGTAGTTTGGGACAGTCAAGGGGTACCGAGCAGTACTTC	CASSLGQSRGTEQYF
.	TRBV28	TRBJ1-1	TRBD1	TGTGCCAGCAGGGCCCTGACAGGGCTGAACACTGAAGCTTTCTTT	CASRALTGLNTEAFF
once	TRBV5-1	TRBJ1-3	.	TGCGCCAGCAGCTGGGGACCTACCTCCTCTGGAAACACCATATATTTT	CASSWGPTSSGNTIYF
.	TRBV10-1	TRBJ2-1	.	TGCGCCAGCAGTGAGTCGTCTAAGGGAAAGCAGTTCTTC	CASSESSKGKQFF
.	TRBV7-2	TRBJ1-2	TRBD1	TGTGCCAGCAGACGGGACAGGGTGTCTGGCTACACCTTC	CASRRDRVSGYTF
.	TRBV28	TRBJ2-7	.	TGTGCCAGCAGTTTACCACCTTCCTACGAGCAGTACTTC	CASSLPPSYEQYF
.	TRBV28	TRBJ2-2	.	TGTGCCAGCAGTTTACCGTACACCGGGGAGCTGTTTTTT	CASSLPYTGELFF
.	TRBV11-1	TRBJ2-5	.	TGTGCCAGCAGCTTTATACAGGGGGGGGAGACCCAGTACTTC	CASSFIQGGETQYF
.	TRBV7-2	TRBJ2-5	.	TGTGCCAGCAGCTTACCCCCGACAGGGAGGGAGACCCAGTACTTC	CASSLPPTGRETQYF
.	TRBV6-1	TRBJ2-2	.	TGTGCCAGCACCGAGTGGACCGGGGAGCTGTTTTTT	CASTEWTGELFF
.	TRBV7-9	TRBJ2-7	.	TGTGCCAGCAGCTCCCTATCATACGAGCAGTACTTC	CASSSLSYEQYF